Following are 8 T cell receptor beta chains from one sample sequenced in a study of CD8 T cells in ankylosing spondylitis. General study points: Roughly 8 highly homologous variants formed a TCR beta motif that appeared characteristic of ankylosing spondylitis blood.

A single record per CDR3 protein comes from TCRdb applying MiXCR to the 5' RACE reads. Among about 540,000 distinct CDR3 sequences listed, roughly 13% were seen once. Their specific antigens are unknown. Sequencing was done on a sample of blood, either unsorted or a sorted T cell fraction (not recorded which). The receptors derive from a male donor with ankylosing spondylitis.

This clonotype was seen at least ten times. V gene TRBV10-3 combines with J gene TRBJ1-2; D not certain. Trimming removed 3 bases from V and 2 bases from J, with 13 bases in between. CDR1 is ENHRY and CDR2 is SYGVKD in the germline V gene. The CDR3 has 15 amino acids. CDR3 region: CAISDPPTDNYGYTF. The CDR3 coding sequence is TGTGCCATCAGTGACCCTCCGACGGACAACTATGGCTACACCTTC.

The rearrangement joins TRBV11-3 to TRBJ2-1; 8 nucleotides line up with TRBD2. The CDR3 covers 15 residues. The germline V gene has CDR1 SGHNT and CDR2 YENEEA. Losses at the gene ends were 1 base for V and 5 bases for J; bases not matched to a gene: 4. In DNA form, the CDR3 reads TGTGCCAGCAGCTTAGGTAGCGGGACACACAATGAGCAGTTCTTC. It specifies CASSLGSGTHNEQFF.

The rearrangement links TRBV11-2 to TRBJ2-2, with 9 positions matching TRBD1. The CDR3 extends over 15 amino acids. Germline V gene lookup returns CDR1 SGHAT and CDR2 FQNNGV. After removal of 4 bases from V and 6 bases from J, the junction contained 6 bases not matched to a gene. In nucleotides, the CDR3 is TGTGCCAGCAGCTGGGACAGGGTAATTTCCGGGGAGCTGTTTTTT. The encoded protein is CASSWDRVISGELFF.

The chain recombines TRBV11-2 with TRBJ2-5; no reliable D call. Trimming took 7 bases from V and 7 from J, leaving 13 bases between them. This CDR3 spans 12 amino acids. The germline V gene encodes CDR1 SGHAT and CDR2 FQNNGV. The CDR3 nucleotides are TGTGCCAGCACTACCAGCAGCGTGACCCAGTACTTC. Protein product: CASTTSSVTQYF.

The V and J genes are TRBV2 and TRBJ2-1; no clear D gene. Looked up from germline, CDR1 is SNHLY and CDR2 is FYNNEI. V was cut by 4 bases and J by 4 bases, with 11 bases left in between. The length of the CDR3 is 14 residues. CDR3 residues: CASSARGSYNEQFF. As DNA, the CDR3 is TGTGCCAGCAGTGCTCGCGGATCTTACAATGAGCAGTTCTTC.

The chain joins TRBV5-1 to TRBJ2-1, with 8 bases matching TRBD2. The J segment lost 5 bases and the V segment lost 2 bases, leaving 6 bases of the junction unmatched. CDR1 and CDR2 (germline): SGHRS, YFSETQ. This CDR3 comprises 15 residues. The CDR3 region is CASSFLAGINNEQFF. CDR3 bases: TGCGCCAGCAGCTTTTTAGCGGGAATTAACAATGAGCAGTTCTTC.

This CDR3 is CASSYDLLGQGVEQFF. The CDR3 nucleotides read TGTGCCAGCAGTTACGACTTACTGGGTCAGGGTGTTGAGCAGTTCTTC. The chain links TRBV6-5 to TRBJ2-1, with D perhaps matching TRBD1 (5 bases). The germline CDR1 and CDR2 sequences are MNHEY and SVGAGI. V dropped 2 bases and J dropped 9 bases, with 20 bases sitting between them. CDR3 size: 16 residues.

This chain links TRBV9 with TRBJ2-1, with 7 bases fitting TRBD2. The ends lost 6 bases at V and 4 bases at J; junction bases unmatched: 13. The germline CDR1 and CDR2 sequences are SGDLS and YYNGEE. The CDR3 is 16 residues long. The CDR3: CASNPVLGTTYNEQFF. In nucleotides, the CDR3 is TGTGCCAGCAACCCCGTTTTGGGGACTACTTACAATGAGCAGTTCTTC.